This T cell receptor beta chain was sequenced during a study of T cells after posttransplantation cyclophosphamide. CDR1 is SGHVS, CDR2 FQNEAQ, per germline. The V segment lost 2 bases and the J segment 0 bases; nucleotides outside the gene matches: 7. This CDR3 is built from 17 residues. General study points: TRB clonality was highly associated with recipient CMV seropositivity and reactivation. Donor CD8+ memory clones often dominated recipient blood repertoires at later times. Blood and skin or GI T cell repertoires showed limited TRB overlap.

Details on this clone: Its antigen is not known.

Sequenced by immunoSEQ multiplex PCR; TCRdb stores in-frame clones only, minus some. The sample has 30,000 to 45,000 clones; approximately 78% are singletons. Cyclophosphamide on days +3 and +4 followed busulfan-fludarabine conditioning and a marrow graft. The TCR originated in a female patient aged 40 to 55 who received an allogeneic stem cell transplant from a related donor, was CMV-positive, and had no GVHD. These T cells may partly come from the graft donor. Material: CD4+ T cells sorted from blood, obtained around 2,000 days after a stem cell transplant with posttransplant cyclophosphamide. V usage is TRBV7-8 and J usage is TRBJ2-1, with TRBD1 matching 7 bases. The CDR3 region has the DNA TGTGCCAGCAGCTTAATGGTTTCAGGGGGCTCCTACAATGAGCAGTTCTTC. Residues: CASSLMVSGGSYNEQFF.